The rows below give T cell receptor beta chains drawn from one sample of a study of T cells in Graves' hyperthyroidism and ophthalmopathy. TCRdb called the multiplex PCR reads again in MiXCR, with one record for every CDR3 protein. Of over 650,000 distinct CDR3 sequences detected, 16% appear once; the ten largest clones hold around 8.1%. Sequenced material: blood. These receptors all come from a man between 18 and 29 years old with Graves' hyperthyroidism. CDR3s include the opening cysteine and the closing phenylalanine or tryptophan. D genes are given only for firm matches. The size entry is marked missing in some rows and otherwise reads once, few, many or a size class.

many	TRBV20-1	.	TRBJ1-3	CSARDSGDGGNTIYF	TGCAGTGCTAGAGATTCAGGGGACGGAGGAAACACCATATATTTT
few	TRBV29-1	.	TRBJ2-5	CSALGQRVGVTQYF	TGCAGCGCCCTGGGGCAGAGGGTAGGGGTGACCCAGTACTTC
.	TRBV6-1	.	TRBJ2-7	CASRTRGAGYEQYF	TGTGCCAGCAGAACCAGGGGCGCGGGCTACGAGCAGTACTTC
many	TRBV7-3	TRBD2	TRBJ2-1	CASSAWSAGGPNEQFF	TGTGCCAGCAGCGCATGGTCCGCGGGAGGGCCTAATGAGCAGTTCTTC
few	TRBV20-1	TRBD2	TRBJ2-3	CSARGAQLAGGTDTQYF	TGCAGTGCTAGAGGGGCCCAGCTAGCGGGGGGCACAGATACGCAGTATTTT
few	TRBV5-1	.	TRBJ2-3	CASSSDSSTDTQYF	TGCGCCAGCAGCTCGGACAGCAGCACAGATACGCAGTATTTT
few	TRBV11-3	.	TRBJ1-1	CASSSGFNTEAFF	TGTGCCAGCAGCTCAGGCTTCAACACTGAAGCTTTCTTT
many	TRBV27	.	TRBJ2-4	CASRSGGAENIQYF	TGTGCCAGCAGGAGCGGTGGGGCTGAAAACATTCAGTACTTC
few	TRBV7-2	.	TRBJ2-5	CASSPGWAGTQYF	TGTGCCAGCAGCCCCGGCTGGGCGGGGACCCAGTACTTC
many	TRBV3-1	.	TRBJ1-1	CASSHGSSRGTEAFF	TGTGCCAGCAGCCATGGGTCCTCCAGGGGCACTGAAGCTTTCTTT
once	TRBV15	.	TRBJ1-5	CATSRNGASNQPQHF	TGTGCCACCAGCAGAAACGGAGCGAGCAATCAGCCCCAGCATTTT
many	TRBV18	TRBD1	TRBJ2-7	CASSPMAGGKVQYF	TGTGCCAGCTCACCTATGGCAGGGGGAAAAGTGCAGTACTTC
many	TRBV20-1	TRBD1	TRBJ2-7	CSARVLGTGYEQYF	TGCAGTGCTAGAGTCCTCGGGACAGGCTACGAGCAGTACTTC
few	TRBV6-2/TRBV6-3	.	TRBJ2-5	CAARAGLQHVETQYF	TGTGCCGCCCGGGCAGGGCTGCAACATGTGGAGACCCAGTACTTC
.	TRBV5-8	.	TRBJ1-1	CASSLGQVVNTEAFF	TGTGCCAGCAGCTTGGGCCAAGTCGTGAACACTGAAGCTTTCTTT
many	TRBV28	TRBD1	TRBJ1-5	CASRGGQVNQPQHF	TGTGCCAGCAGAGGCGGACAGGTAAATCAGCCCCAGCATTTT
.	TRBV4-1	TRBD2	TRBJ2-7	CASSPQGTSGTSYYEQYF	TGCGCCAGCAGCCCCCAGGGGACTAGCGGGACTAGCTACTACGAGCAGTACTTC
many	TRBV6-2/TRBV6-3	TRBD1	TRBJ2-3	CASSQPTGTGGADTQYF	TGTGCCAGCAGTCAACCCACCGGGACAGGGGGGGCAGATACGCAGTATTTT
once	TRBV20-1	.	TRBJ1-4	CSAIPEGGEKLFF	TGCAGTGCTATCCCTGAAGGGGGTGAAAAACTGTTTTTT
.	TRBV27	.	TRBJ2-1	CASSETGGRGHEQFF	TGTGCCAGCAGCGAGACAGGCGGGCGGGGCCATGAGCAGTTCTTC
few	TRBV11-3	.	TRBJ2-3	CASSLPGSAQYF	TGTGCCAGCAGCTTACCGGGTTCTGCCCAGTATTTT
.	TRBV7-9	.	TRBJ1-5	CASSPDSYQPQHF	TGTGCCAGCAGCCCGGACAGCTATCAGCCCCAGCATTTT
.	TRBV19	.	TRBJ2-5	CASSMWKETQYF	TGTGCCAGTAGTATGTGGAAGGAGACCCAGTACTTC
.	TRBV6-1	.	TRBJ2-1	CASSEGTAELYNEQFF	TGTGCCAGCAGTGAAGGGACAGCCGAATTATACAATGAGCAGTTCTTC
many	TRBV6-1	TRBD1	TRBJ2-7	CASSQGQGNEQYF	TGTGCCAGCAGCCAGGGACAGGGTAACGAGCAGTACTTC
few	TRBV2	.	TRBJ1-5	CATSRGAAGHQPQHF	TGTGCCACCTCTCGAGGGGCGGCGGGCCATCAGCCCCAGCATTTT
many	TRBV12-3/TRBV12-4	.	TRBJ2-7	CASSARVVFEQYF	TGTGCCAGCAGTGCGCGGGTAGTTTTCGAGCAGTACTTC
many	TRBV11-1	TRBD2	TRBJ2-1	CASSFRLAGAPGMINEQFF	TGTGCCAGCAGCTTTCGGCTAGCGGGAGCCCCGGGGATGATAAATGAGCAGTTCTTC
.	TRBV7-2	TRBD1	TRBJ2-1	CASSLQGQGYNEQFF	TGTGCCAGCAGCCTTCAAGGACAGGGTTACAATGAGCAGTTCTTC
few	TRBV7-9	.	TRBJ1-1	CASSIEQTEAFF	TGTGCCAGCAGCATCGAGCAAACTGAAGCTTTCTTT
many	TRBV30	.	TRBJ2-6	CAWRDGANVLTF	TGTGCCTGGAGGGATGGGGCCAACGTCCTGACTTTC
few	TRBV4-1	TRBD2	TRBJ2-7	CASSPGGAAIRESLYEQYF	TGCGCCAGCAGCCCGGGGGGGGCCGCAATCAGGGAGTCTCTCTACGAGCAGTACTTC
many	TRBV28	TRBD2	TRBJ2-2	CASSSAHSGAANTGELFF	TGTGCCAGCAGTTCTGCCCACAGCGGGGCTGCGAACACCGGGGAGCTGTTTTTT
many	TRBV28	TRBD2	TRBJ2-7	CASSLCLAGGHSYEQYF	TGTGCCAGCAGTTTATGTCTAGCGGGAGGTCACTCCTACGAGCAGTACTTC
few	TRBV20-1	TRBD2	TRBJ2-2	CSARPAGLAVTGELFF	TGCAGTGCTAGACCCGCGGGACTAGCGGTCACCGGGGAGCTGTTTTTT
few	TRBV29-1	.	TRBJ2-7	CSVVISESSYEQYF	TGCAGCGTTGTGATTAGCGAAAGCTCCTACGAGCAGTACTTC
few	TRBV6-2/TRBV6-3	.	TRBJ2-5	CASSASEGIQTQYF	TGTGCCAGCAGTGCATCCGAGGGTATCCAGACCCAGTACTTC
few	TRBV6-1	.	TRBJ2-3	CASSEREQRNTQYF	TGTGCCAGCAGTGAACGGGAACAGCGGAATACGCAGTATTTT
.	TRBV27	TRBD1	TRBJ1-6	CASKRDRDNSPLHF	TGTGCCAGCAAAAGAGACAGGGATAATTCACCCCTCCACTTT
many	TRBV28	.	TRBJ2-1	CASSLGGRAGGTYNEQFF	TGTGCCAGCAGTTTAGGTGGTAGAGCGGGCGGGACCTACAATGAGCAGTTCTTC
many	TRBV28	TRBD1	TRBJ2-1	CAFPPGQGRHEQFF	TGTGCCTTCCCTCCGGGACAGGGACGCCATGAGCAGTTCTTC
many	TRBV30	.	TRBJ1-6	CAWSVGGDSPLHF	TGTGCCTGGAGTGTGGGGGGGGATTCACCCCTCCACTTT
.	TRBV5-8	.	TRBJ1-6	CASSPTGSNSPLHF	TGTGCCAGCAGCCCGACAGGTTCTAATTCACCCCTCCACTTT
few	TRBV15	.	TRBJ2-3	CATSAGGAREADTQYF	TGTGCCACCAGCGCAGGGGGGGCTAGGGAGGCAGATACGCAGTATTTT
many	TRBV7-3	.	TRBJ2-1	CASSPRGGPRYNEQFF	TGTGCCAGCAGCCCACGAGGAGGGCCAAGATACAATGAGCAGTTCTTC
many	TRBV18	.	TRBJ2-3	CASSPTPGMAQYF	TGTGCCAGCTCACCTACACCGGGAATGGCGCAGTATTTT
many	TRBV11-2	.	TRBJ2-7	CASSLAGGNYEQYF	TGTGCCAGCAGCTTAGCGGGGGGCAACTACGAGCAGTACTTC
many	TRBV28	.	TRBJ1-4	CASSMGGEKLFF	TGTGCCAGCAGCATGGGTGGCGAAAAACTGTTTTTT
.	TRBV5-1	.	TRBJ1-4	CASSLVGRGNEKLFF	TGCGCCAGCAGCTTGGTAGGCAGGGGTAATGAAAAACTGTTTTTT
few	TRBV7-8	.	TRBJ2-5	CASSPTLQGSGTETQYF	TGTGCCAGCAGCCCCACTCTCCAGGGGTCCGGTACGGAGACCCAGTACTTC